The sequence of this T cell receptor beta chain was determined in a study of blood T cell repertoires in COVID-19 (TCRdb year 2020). Some background on the complete study: The collaborator samples originated in the United States, Italy and Spain and spanned the acute and convalescent phases of COVID-19. The material from the prospective study consisted of cDNA or gDNA derived from T cells, B-cell-depleted T cells, or PBMCs. Subjects who had been exposed to COVID-19, were actively infected with it, or had recovered from it provided the deeply sampled blood TCRbeta repertoires that made up the dataset. The repertoires were made available in a free public database intended to serve as a resource for research on the immune response to SARS-CoV-2. The samples were drawn from the first 160 participants of the ongoing ImmuneRACE study and from 1,254 subjects provided by 6 global collaborators. Nearly every sample came with metadata listing a de-identified subject ID, COVID-19 status, age in years and sex. Where available, HLA class I and class II types were obtained from metadata supplied by the sample provider rather than from assay-based typing.

What the study reported, not specific to this receptor: The quantity of clinical and demographic metadata differed by source and by participant and was supplied without curation.

Participants in the prospective study were enrolled through a virtual design, were aged roughly 18 to 95 years, and lived in some 24 United States geographic areas. Cohort assignment in the prospective study relied on participant-reported clinical history from a screening survey and a study questionnaire. Each participant in the prospective study had whole blood, serum and a nasopharyngeal or oropharyngeal swab collected by mobile phlebotomists. Prospective study participants could optionally give additional blood draws and questionnaires over a roughly two-month period. Prospective study blood samples were shipped either frozen or at room temperature before DNA extraction. As for this clone: What antigen it recognizes has not been identified. Per-base quality was not reported, and no clone a single base away is much larger than it.

Trimming removed 5 bases from V and 5 bases from J; the gene matches leave 15 bases unexplained. The CDR3 spans 17 residues, from the cysteine through the phenylalanine. Only the CDR3 DNA is retained, 51 bases long and in frame from the first base. Taken from the germline V gene, the CDR1 and CDR2 loops are SNHLY and FYNNEI. TCRbeta CDR3 regions were amplified from genomic DNA by means of the immunoSEQ Assay, a bias-controlled multiplex PCR. Per the source publication's procedure: The number of nucleated cells in each sample was estimated from the amplification of reference gene primers within the assay. To quantify the absolute abundance of each unique TCRbeta CDR3 rearrangement, sequence reads were collapsed and filtered. For each sample, productive Simpson clonality was calculated as the square root of Simpson's diversity index across productive rearrangements. The source is immuneACCESS, and TCRdb retained only in-frame sequences with V and J called. Part of the clones is not carried over; for the studies checked, unresolved V genes explain less than half of this, and the remainder is unexplained. The DNA was the basis for D and trimming; V, J and clone size are from that table. The sample data list about 260,000 clones, and around 80% of these were observed just once. 4.1% of the sample is taken by the ten largest.

Sequencing was performed on PBMCs or T cells enriched from blood (not recorded which). The sequence derives from a man younger than 40 with acute COVID-19. The chain is assembled from TRBV2 and TRBJ2-5, and 9 junctional nucleotides match TRBD1. This receptor has the CDR3 CASSSGQGFFLSETQYF. The base sequence is TGTGCCAGCAGTTCGGGACAGGGTTTTTTTTTATCTGAGACCCAGTACTTC.